A selection of T cell receptor beta chains follows, all from one sample in a study of CD8 T cells in Susac syndrome. TCRdb itself ran the immunoSEQ multiplex PCR reads through MiXCR, one entry per CDR3 protein. The table has about 150,000 distinct CDR3 sequences, less than 97% seen once; the top ten hold 0.15%. Sequenced: CD8+ T cells from PBMCs. All receptors derive from a human donor with multiple sclerosis. Each CDR3 is given with its conserved first and last residue. D genes are given only for firm matches. Not all rows give a size; the values are once, few, many and, for expanded clones, a class.

len | d_gene | j_gene | abundance | v_gene | CDR3aa | CDR3nt
14 | NA | TRBJ2-1 | NA | TRBV23-1 | CASSQRGGLDEQFF | TGCGCCAGCAGTCAGAGGGGGGGGCTTGATGAGCAGTTCTTC
15 | TRBD2 | TRBJ2-1 | NA | TRBV6-4 | CASSATSGDHNEQFF | TGTGCCAGCAGTGCCACTAGCGGGGATCACAATGAGCAGTTCTTC
16 | NA | TRBJ1-1 | once | TRBV6-5 | CASSYNMPGVNTEAFF | TGTGCCAGCAGTTACAACATGCCGGGTGTGAACACTGAAGCTTTCTTT
18 | NA | TRBJ2-6 | NA | TRBV7-9 | CASVPLDSADPGANVLTF | TGTGCCAGCGTGCCGCTCGACAGCGCCGACCCTGGGGCCAACGTCCTGACTTTC
13 | NA | TRBJ1-1 | NA | TRBV30 | CAWSVGEYTEAFF | TGTGCCTGGAGTGTCGGGGAATACACTGAAGCTTTCTTT
11 | TRBD1 | TRBJ1-2 | NA | TRBV29-1 | CSVQSGTAATF | TGCAGCGTCCAATCCGGGACAGCGGCCACCTTC
13 | NA | TRBJ2-1 | NA | TRBV27 | CASSFTYLGEQFF | TGTGCCAGCAGTTTTACGTACCTTGGTGAGCAGTTCTTC
13 | NA | TRBJ1-1 | NA | TRBV27 | CASSPTGNTEAFF | TGTGCCAGCAGCCCGACAGGGAACACTGAAGCTTTCTTT
14 | NA | TRBJ1-2 | NA | TRBV29-1 | CSVEDGGSGYGYTF | TGCAGCGTTGAAGATGGGGGTTCCGGGTACGGCTACACCTTC
17 | NA | TRBJ1-2 | NA | TRBV9 | CASSVAWGLEASYGYTF | TGTGCCAGCAGCGTAGCTTGGGGGCTCGAGGCAAGCTATGGCTACACCTTC
14 | NA | TRBJ2-3 | NA | TRBV3-1 | CASSLTTRTDTQYF | TGTGCCAGCAGCCTGACTACCCGAACAGATACGCAGTATTTT
12 | NA | TRBJ2-7 | NA | TRBV20-1 | CSAIDSDYEQYF | TGCAGTGCTATAGACTCAGATTACGAGCAGTACTTC
13 | NA | TRBJ2-5 | NA | TRBV25-1 | CASSRRGAETQYF | TGTGCCAGCAGTCGCCGGGGGGCAGAGACCCAGTACTTC
14 | TRBD1 | TRBJ2-7 | NA | TRBV25-1 | CASSVGGTGSEQYF | TGTGCCAGCAGTGTAGGTGGGACAGGGAGCGAGCAGTACTTC
17 | NA | TRBJ1-1 | NA | TRBV29-1 | CSVEFNRAPFLGTEAFF | TGCAGCGTTGAATTTAACCGGGCCCCATTTCTTGGAACTGAAGCTTTCTTT
13 | NA | TRBJ1-4 | NA | TRBV7-9 | CASSLGGSEKLFF | TGTGCCAGCAGCCTCGGGGGTAGTGAAAAACTGTTTTTT
15 | TRBD2 | TRBJ2-3 | NA | TRBV11-2 | CASITSGASTDTQYF | TGTGCCAGCATCACTAGCGGGGCTAGCACAGATACGCAGTATTTT
14 | TRBD1 | TRBJ1-1 | NA | TRBV9 | CASSVQGEGTEAFF | TGTGCCAGCAGCGTACAGGGGGAGGGAACTGAAGCTTTCTTT
15 | TRBD2 | TRBJ2-1 | NA | TRBV20-1 | CSARNGLAGYNEQFF | TGCAGTGCGAGAAATGGACTAGCGGGGTACAATGAGCAGTTCTTC
19 | TRBD2 | TRBJ2-1 | NA | TRBV5-1 | CASSWRTGTNVGAPNEQFF | TGCGCCAGCAGCTGGAGAACCGGGACTAACGTCGGGGCACCAAATGAGCAGTTCTTC
12 | NA | TRBJ1-2 | NA | TRBV29-1 | CSVADRNYGYTF | TGCAGCGTCGCGGACAGAAACTATGGCTACACCTTC
14 | TRBD1 | TRBJ1-6 | NA | TRBV27 | CASSPTGENSPLHF | TGTGCCAGCAGCCCGACAGGGGAGAATTCACCCCTCCACTTT